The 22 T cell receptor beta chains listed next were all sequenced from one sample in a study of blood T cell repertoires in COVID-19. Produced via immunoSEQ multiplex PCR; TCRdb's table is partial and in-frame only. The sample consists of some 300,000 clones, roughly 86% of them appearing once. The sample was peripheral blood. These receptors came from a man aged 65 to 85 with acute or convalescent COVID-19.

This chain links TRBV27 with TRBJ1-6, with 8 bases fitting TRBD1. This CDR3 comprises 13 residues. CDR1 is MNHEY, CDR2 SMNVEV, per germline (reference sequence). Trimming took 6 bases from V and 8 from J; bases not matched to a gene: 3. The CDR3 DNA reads TGTGCCAGCAGGGCAGGGGGCTATTCACCCCTCCACTTT. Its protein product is CASRAGGYSPLHF.

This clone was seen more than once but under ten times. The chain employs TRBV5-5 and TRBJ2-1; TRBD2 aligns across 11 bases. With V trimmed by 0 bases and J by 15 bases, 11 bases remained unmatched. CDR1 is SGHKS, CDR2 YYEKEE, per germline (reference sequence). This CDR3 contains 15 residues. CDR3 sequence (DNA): TGTGCCAGCAGCTTGGATGTTACTAGCGGGAGCCGGCTGTTCTTC. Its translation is CASSLDVTSGSRLFF.

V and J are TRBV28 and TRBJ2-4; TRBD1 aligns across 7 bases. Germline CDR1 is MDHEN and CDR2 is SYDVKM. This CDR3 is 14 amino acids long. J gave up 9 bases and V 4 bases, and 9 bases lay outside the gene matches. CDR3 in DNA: TGTGCCAGCAGTTCACTTGACAGGGATGTCATTCAGTACTTC. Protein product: CASSSLDRDVIQYF.

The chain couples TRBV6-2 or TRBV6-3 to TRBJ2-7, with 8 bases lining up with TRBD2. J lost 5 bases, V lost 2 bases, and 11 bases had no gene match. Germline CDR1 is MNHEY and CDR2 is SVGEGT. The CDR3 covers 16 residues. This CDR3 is CASSYLKRENYDEQYF. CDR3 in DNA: TGTGCCAGCAGTTACCTCAAGCGGGAGAATTACGACGAGCAGTACTTC.

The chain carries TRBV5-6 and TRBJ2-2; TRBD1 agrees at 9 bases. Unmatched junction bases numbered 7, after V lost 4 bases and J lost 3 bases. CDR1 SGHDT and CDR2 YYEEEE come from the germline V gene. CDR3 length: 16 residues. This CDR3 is CASSPLGDRDTGELFF. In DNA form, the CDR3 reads TGTGCCAGCAGCCCGTTGGGGGACAGGGACACCGGGGAGCTGTTTTTT.

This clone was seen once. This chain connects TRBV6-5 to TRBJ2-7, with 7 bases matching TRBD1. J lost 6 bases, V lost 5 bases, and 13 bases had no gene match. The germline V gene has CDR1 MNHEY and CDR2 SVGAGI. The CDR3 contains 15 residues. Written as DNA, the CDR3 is TGTGCCAGCAGTAAACGTCCCGGGACAGATATCGAGCAGTACTTC. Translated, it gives CASSKRPGTDIEQYF.

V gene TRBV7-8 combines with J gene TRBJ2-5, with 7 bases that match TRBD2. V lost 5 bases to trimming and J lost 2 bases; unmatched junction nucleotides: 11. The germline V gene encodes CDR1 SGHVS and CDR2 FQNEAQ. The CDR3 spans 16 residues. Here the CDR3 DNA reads TGTGCCAGCAGCCCGCTGTTGGCTAGCGGTCAAGAGACCCAGTACTTC. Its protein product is CASSPLLASGQETQYF.

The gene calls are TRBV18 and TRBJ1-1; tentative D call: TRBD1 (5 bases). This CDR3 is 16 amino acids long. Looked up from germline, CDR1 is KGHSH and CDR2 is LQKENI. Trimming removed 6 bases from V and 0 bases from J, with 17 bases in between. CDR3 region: CASSLNAGYLNTEAFF. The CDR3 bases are TGTGCCAGCTCCCTCAACGCAGGGTACCTGAACACTGAAGCTTTCTTT. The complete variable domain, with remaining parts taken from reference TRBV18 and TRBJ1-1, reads NAGVMQNPRHLVRRRGQEARLRCSPMKGHSHVYWYRQLPEEGLKFMVYLQKENIIDESGMPKERFSAEFPKEGPSILRIQQVVRGDSAAYFCASSLNAGYLNTEAFFGQGTRLTVV.

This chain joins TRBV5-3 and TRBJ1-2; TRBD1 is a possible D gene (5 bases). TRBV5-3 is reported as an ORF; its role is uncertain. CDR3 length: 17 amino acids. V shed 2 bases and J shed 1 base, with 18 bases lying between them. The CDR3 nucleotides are TGTGCCAGAAGCTTAGGGGCAGGCTCCCGTTTTAACTATGGCTACACCTTC. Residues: CARSLGAGSRFNYGYTF.

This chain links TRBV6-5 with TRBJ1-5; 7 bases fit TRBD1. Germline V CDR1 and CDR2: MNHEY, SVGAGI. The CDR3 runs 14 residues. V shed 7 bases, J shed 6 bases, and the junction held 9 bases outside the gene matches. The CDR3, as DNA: TGTGCCAGCATCGCGGACAGGCGGGGTCAGCCCCAGCATTTT. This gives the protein CASIADRRGQPQHF.

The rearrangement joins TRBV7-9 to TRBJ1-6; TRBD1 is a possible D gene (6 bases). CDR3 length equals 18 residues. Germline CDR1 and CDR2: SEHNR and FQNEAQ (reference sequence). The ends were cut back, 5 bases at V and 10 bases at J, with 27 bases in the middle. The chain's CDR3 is CASSNTVAGWAQGSPLHF. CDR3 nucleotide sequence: TGTGCCAGCAGCAACACGGTGGCAGGGTGGGCCCAGGGGTCACCCCTCCACTTT.

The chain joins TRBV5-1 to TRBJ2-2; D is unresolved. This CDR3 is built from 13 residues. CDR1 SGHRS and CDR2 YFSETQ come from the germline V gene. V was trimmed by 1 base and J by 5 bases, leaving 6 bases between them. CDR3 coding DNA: TGCGCCAGCAGCTTGACAGTTACCGGGGAGCTGTTTTTT. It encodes CASSLTVTGELFF.

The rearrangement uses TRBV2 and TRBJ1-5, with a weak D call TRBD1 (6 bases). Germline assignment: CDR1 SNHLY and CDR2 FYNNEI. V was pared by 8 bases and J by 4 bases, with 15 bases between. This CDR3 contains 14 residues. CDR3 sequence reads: CASGLTGLNQPQHF. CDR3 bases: TGTGCCAGCGGATTGACAGGTTTAAATCAGCCCCAGCATTTT.

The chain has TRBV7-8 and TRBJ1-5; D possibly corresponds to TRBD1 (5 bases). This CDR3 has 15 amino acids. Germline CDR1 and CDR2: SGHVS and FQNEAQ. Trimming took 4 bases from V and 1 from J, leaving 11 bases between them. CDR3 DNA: TGTGCCAGCAGCTCGAGCGGGGGGAGCAATCAGCCCCAGCATTTT. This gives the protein CASSSSGGSNQPQHF.

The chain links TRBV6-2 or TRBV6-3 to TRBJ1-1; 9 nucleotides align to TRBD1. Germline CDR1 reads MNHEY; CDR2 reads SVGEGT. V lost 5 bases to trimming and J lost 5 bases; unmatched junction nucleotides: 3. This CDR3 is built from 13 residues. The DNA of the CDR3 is TGTGCCAGCAGTCGAGACAGGGGGACTGAAGCTTTCTTT. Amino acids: CASSRDRGTEAFF.

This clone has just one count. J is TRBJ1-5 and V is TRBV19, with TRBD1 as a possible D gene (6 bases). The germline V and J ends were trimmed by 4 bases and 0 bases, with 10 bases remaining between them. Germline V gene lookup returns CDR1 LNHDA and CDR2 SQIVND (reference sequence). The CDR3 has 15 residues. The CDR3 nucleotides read TGTGCCAGTAGTAGGACAGCGAATAGCAATCAGCCCCAGCATTTT. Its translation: CASSRTANSNQPQHF. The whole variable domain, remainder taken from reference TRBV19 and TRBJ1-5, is DGGITQSPKYLFRKEGQNVTLSCEQNLNHDAMYWYRQDPGQGLRLIYYSQIVNDFQKGDIAEGYSVSREKKESFPLTVTSAQKNPTAFYLCASSRTANSNQPQHFGDGTRLSIL.

The DNA for the CDR3 is TGTGCCAGCAGCTCGCAGGGGAGGGTCTCCGGGGAGCTGTTTTTT. Its translation is CASSSQGRVSGELFF. The chain combines TRBV11-3 with TRBJ2-2; possible D gene TRBD2, 7 bases. V was trimmed by 4 bases and J by 6 bases, leaving 15 bases between them. The CDR3 loop spans 15 amino acids. The germline CDR1 and CDR2 sequences are SGHNT and YENEEA.

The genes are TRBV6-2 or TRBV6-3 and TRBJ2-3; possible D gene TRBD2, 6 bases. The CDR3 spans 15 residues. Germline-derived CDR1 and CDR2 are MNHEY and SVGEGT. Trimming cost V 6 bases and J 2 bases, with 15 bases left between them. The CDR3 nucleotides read TGTGCCAGCAGGTACCCTAGCGCACACACAGATACGCAGTATTTT. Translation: CASRYPSAHTDTQYF.

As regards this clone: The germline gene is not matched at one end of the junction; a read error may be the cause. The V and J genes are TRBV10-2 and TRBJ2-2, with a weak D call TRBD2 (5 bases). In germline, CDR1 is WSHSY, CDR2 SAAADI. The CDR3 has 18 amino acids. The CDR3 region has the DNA TGCGTCAGCAGTCTTGGTCGAGGGCGGGCCGAGTCGTCCGGGGAGCTGTTTTTT. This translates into CVSSLGRGRAESSGELFF.

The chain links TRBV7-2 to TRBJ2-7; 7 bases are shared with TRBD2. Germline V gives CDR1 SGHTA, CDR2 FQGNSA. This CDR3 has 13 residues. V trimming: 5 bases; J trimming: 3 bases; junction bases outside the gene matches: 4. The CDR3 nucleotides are TGTGCCAGCAGCCAAGGGAGGGGCTACGAGCAGTACTTC. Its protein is CASSQGRGYEQYF.

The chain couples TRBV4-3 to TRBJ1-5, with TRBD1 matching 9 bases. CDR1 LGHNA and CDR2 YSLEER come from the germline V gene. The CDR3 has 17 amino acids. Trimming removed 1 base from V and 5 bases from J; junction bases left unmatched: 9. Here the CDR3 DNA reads TGCGCCAGCAGCCAAGGCCTCCGTACAGGGGGCGATCAGCCCCAGCATTTT. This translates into CASSQGLRTGGDQPQHF.

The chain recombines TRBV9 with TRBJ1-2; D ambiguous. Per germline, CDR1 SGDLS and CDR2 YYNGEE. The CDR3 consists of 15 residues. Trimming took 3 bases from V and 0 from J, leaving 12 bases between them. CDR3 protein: CASSALGGANYGYTF. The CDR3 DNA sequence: TGTGCCAGCAGCGCCCTGGGAGGTGCTAACTATGGCTACACCTTC.